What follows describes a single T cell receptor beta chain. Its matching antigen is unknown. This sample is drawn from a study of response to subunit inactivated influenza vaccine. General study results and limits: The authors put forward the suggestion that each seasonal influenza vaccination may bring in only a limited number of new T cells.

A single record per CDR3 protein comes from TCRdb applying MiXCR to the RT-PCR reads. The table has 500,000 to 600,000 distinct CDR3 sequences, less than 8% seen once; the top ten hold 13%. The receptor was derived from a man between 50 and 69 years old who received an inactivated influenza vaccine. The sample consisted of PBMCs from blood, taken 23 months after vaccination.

This chain's CDR3 is CASSWGRGVETDTQYF. The CDR3, as DNA: TGCGCCAGCAGCTGGGGGCGCGGGGTAGAAACAGATACGCAGTATTTT. This chain connects TRBV5-1 to TRBJ2-3; the D gene could be TRBD1 or TRBD2 (6 bases each). Trimming removed 3 bases at V and 3 bases at J, with 17 bases between. This CDR3 has 16 amino acids. Germline assignment: CDR1 SGHRS and CDR2 YFSETQ.